This T cell receptor (beta chain) is drawn from a study of cytomegalovirus exposure and HLA in healthy donors. Overall study context: A prior study identified just under 120 million unique TCR beta sequences from 180 million or so T cells. Researchers found that roughly 77% of about 400 genotyped donors fell within the Caucasian-associated ancestry cluster. The study's findings and limits: Sequences of the TCR beta chain were said to predict the HLA-A and HLA-B alleles of most subjects accurately. Immune exposure information available was restricted to CMV serostatus.

The CDR3 length is 15 residues. V gave up 3 bases and J gave up 1 base; unmatched junction bases: 5. The germline gives CDR1 SGDLS, CDR2 YYNGEE. This PCR relied on a set of 60 Vbeta primers and 13 Jbeta primers. The method was immunoSEQ multiplex PCR; TCRdb's version includes in-frame clones alone and lacks a portion of them. The top ten hold around 4.5% of the sample, which has roughly 120,000 clones, approximately 80% seen once. Note on this clone: The target antigen is unknown.

The material sequenced was PBMCs. V gene TRBV9 combines with J gene TRBJ2-3; TRBD1 agrees at 7 bases. This TCR came from a young man in good health and CMV-seropositive. The CDR3: CASSGGQVGTDTQYF. The CDR3 bases are TGTGCCAGCAGCGGTGGACAGGTAGGCACAGATACGCAGTATTTT.